A single sample is the source of the 10 T cell receptor beta chains below, sequenced in a study of shared clonotypes between healthy human individuals. Clones were sequenced by immunoSEQ multiplex PCR, and TCRdb holds only the in-frame ones, with some missing. The sample gives 2.5 million or so clones, more than 80% of which show up once; around 0.14% is in the top ten. Sequences were obtained from naive CD4+ T cells sorted from blood. The sample's subset: CD45RA+ positively selected. Receptors were obtained from a man aged 18 to 30 in good health.

The gene calls are TRBV5-1 and TRBJ1-1; no definite D call. Trimming removed 2 bases at V and 2 bases at J, with 16 bases between. The V gene's germline CDR1 is SGHRS and CDR2 YFSETQ. This CDR3 is built from 16 residues. The CDR3 nucleotides are TGCGCCAGCAGCTTATTTTCTCAACGGCAAAACACTGAAGCTTTCTTT. Translation: CASSLFSQRQNTEAFF.

This clone was observed once. This chain links TRBV7-2 with TRBJ2-7; maybe TRBD2 (5 bases). CDR3 length: 16 residues. With 5 bases removed from V and 2 bases from J, the gap between germline ends came to 19 bases. Germline CDR1 SGHTA, CDR2 FQGNSA. CDR3 coding DNA: TGTGCCAGCAGCCCCAGACTAAGCACCTCGACCTACGAGCAGTACTTC. This codes for CASSPRLSTSTYEQYF. Full variable domain (rest looked up from reference TRBV7-2 and TRBJ2-7): GAGVSQSPSNKVTEKGKDVELRCDPISGHTALYWYRQSLGQGLEFLIYFQGNSAPDKSGLPSDRFSAERTGGSVSTLTIQRTQQEDSAVYLCASSPRLSTSTYEQYFGPGTRLTVT.

This sequence joins TRBV27 and TRBJ2-7; D unclear. Trimming cost V 3 bases and J 6 bases, with 6 bases left between them. This CDR3 region has 11 residues. Germline CDR1 and CDR2: MNHEY and SMNVEV (reference sequence). CDR3 loop: CASSLNGEQYF. The CDR3 bases are TGTGCCAGCAGTTTGAATGGCGAGCAGTACTTC.

V usage is TRBV12-5 and J usage is TRBJ1-1; D gene uncertain. Trimming removed 0 bases from V and 8 bases from J, with 16 bases in between. The germline CDR1 and CDR2 sequences are LGHNT and FRNRAP. The CDR3 is made up of 15 amino acids. The DNA of the CDR3 is TGTGCTAGTGGTTTGGTACTCGGGCCGAGTGCGGAAGCTTTCTTT. It translates to CASGLVLGPSAEAFF.

The V gene is TRBV9, the J gene TRBJ2-7; 7 nucleotides agree with TRBD1. The CDR3 length is 15 residues. V lost 4 bases to trimming and J lost 5 bases; unmatched junction nucleotides: 12. Germline V lookup: CDR1 SGDLS, CDR2 YYNGEE. The CDR3 nucleotides read TGTGCCAGCAGCCCAATAGGACAGGAGACCCACGAGCAGTACTTC. It yields the protein CASSPIGQETHEQYF.

The V call is TRBV4-1, the J call TRBJ1-2; unclear D gene. The V gene lost 0 bases and the J gene lost 6 bases, with 17 bases spanning the gap. The CDR3 contains 16 residues. Germline-derived CDR1 and CDR2 are MGHRA and YSYEKL. CDR3 in amino acids: CASSQDLNRIVHGYTF. The CDR3 coding sequence is TGCGCCAGCAGCCAAGATTTAAATCGGATCGTTCATGGCTACACCTTC.

CDR3 coding DNA: TGTGCCAGCAGCAATTACGAGGGTGGTAGGACTGAAGCTTTCTTT. Translating gives CASSNYEGGRTEAFF. The chain couples TRBV21-1 to TRBJ1-1. TRBV21-1 is noted as a pseudogene. There are 15 residues in the CDR3.

This clone turned up a few times. Other DNA sequences in the sample encode the same CDR3. This sequence joins TRBV7-9 and TRBJ2-5; TRBD1 aligns across 7 bases. V dropped 5 bases and J dropped 2; count of bases not matched to a gene: 2. Germline values: CDR1 SEHNR, CDR2 FQNEAQ (reference sequence). The CDR3 length is 13 residues. The CDR3 DNA follows: TGTGCCAGCAGCCTACAGGGGCAAGAGACCCAGTACTTC. It translates to CASSLQGQETQYF.

The CDR3 bases are TGTGCCAGCACTGGAAGTACCCAAGAGACCCAGTACTTC. This gives the protein CASTGSTQETQYF. The V call is TRBV6-6, the J call TRBJ2-5; no clear D. Germline V gene sequence: CDR1 MNHNY, CDR2 SVGAGI (reference sequence). The CDR3 is made up of 13 amino acids. The V end lost 7 bases, the J end lost 1 base, and 10 bases lay between the germline ends.

The chain couples TRBV19 to TRBJ1-5; 7 bases align to TRBD1. Losses at the gene ends were 4 bases for V and 1 base for J; bases not matched to a gene: 7. Germline CDR1 LNHDA, CDR2 SQIVND (reference sequence). This CDR3 region has 16 residues. The CDR3 sequence: CASSTYRGGSNQPQHF. In nucleotides, the CDR3 is TGTGCCAGTAGTACTTACAGGGGAGGAAGCAATCAGCCCCAGCATTTT. Based on the CDR3 plus reference TRBV19 and TRBJ1-5, the full variable domain is DGGITQSPKYLFRKEGQNVTLSCEQNLNHDAMYWYRQDPGQGLRLIYYSQIVNDFQKGDIAEGYSVSREKKESFPLTVTSAQKNPTAFYLCASSTYRGGSNQPQHFGDGTRLSIL.